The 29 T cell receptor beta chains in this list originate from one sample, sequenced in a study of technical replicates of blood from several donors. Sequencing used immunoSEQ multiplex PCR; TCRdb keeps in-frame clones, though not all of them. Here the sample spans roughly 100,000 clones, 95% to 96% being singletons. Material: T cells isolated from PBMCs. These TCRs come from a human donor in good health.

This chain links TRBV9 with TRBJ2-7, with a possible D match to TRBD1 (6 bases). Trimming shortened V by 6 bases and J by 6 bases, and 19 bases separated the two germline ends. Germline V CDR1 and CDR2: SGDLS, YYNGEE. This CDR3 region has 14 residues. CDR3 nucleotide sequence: TGTGCCAGCAACGAGGGGGAAGGGGAGCGCGAGCAGTACTTC. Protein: CASNEGEGEREQYF.

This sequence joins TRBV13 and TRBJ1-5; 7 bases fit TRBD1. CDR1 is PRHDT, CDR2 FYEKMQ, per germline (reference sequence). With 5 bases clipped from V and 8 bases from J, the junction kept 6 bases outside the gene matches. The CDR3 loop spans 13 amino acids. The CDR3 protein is CASSGQGGEPQHF. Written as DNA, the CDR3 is TGTGCCAGCAGCGGGCAGGGGGGCGAGCCCCAGCATTTT.

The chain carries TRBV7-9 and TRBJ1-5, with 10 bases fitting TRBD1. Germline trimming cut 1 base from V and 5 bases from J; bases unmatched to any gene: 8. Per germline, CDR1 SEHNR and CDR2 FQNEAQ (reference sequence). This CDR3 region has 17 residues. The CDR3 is CASSLGDRGLRDQPQHF. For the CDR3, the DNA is TGTGCCAGCAGCTTAGGCGACAGGGGGCTGAGGGATCAGCCCCAGCATTTT.

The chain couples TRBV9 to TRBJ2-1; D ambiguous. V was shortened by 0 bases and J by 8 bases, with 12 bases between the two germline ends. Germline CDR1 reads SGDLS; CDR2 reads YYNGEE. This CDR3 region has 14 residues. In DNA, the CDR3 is TGTGCCAGCAGCGTAGCTTTCGAGGTCGATGAGCAGTTCTTC. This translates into CASSVAFEVDEQFF. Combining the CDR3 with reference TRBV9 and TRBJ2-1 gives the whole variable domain DSGVTQTPKHLITATGQRVTLRCSPRSGDLSVYWYQQSLDQGLQFLIQYYNGEERAKGNILERFSAQQFPDLHSELNLSSLELGDSALYFCASSVAFEVDEQFFGPGTRLTVL.

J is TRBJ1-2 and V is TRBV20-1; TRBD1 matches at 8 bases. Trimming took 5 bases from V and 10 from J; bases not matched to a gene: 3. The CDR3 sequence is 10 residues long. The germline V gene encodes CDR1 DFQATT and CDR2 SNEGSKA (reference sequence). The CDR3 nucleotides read TGCAGTGCTGGGGACAGGTCCTACACCTTC. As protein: CSAGDRSYTF.

The chain's CDR3 is CASSGPLADNEQFF. Written as DNA, the CDR3 is TGTGCCAGTTCGGGTCCCCTAGCGGATAATGAGCAGTTCTTC. The chain links TRBV19 to TRBJ2-1, with TRBD2 matching over 7 bases. The CDR3 is 14 residues long. Germline CDR1 LNHDA, CDR2 SQIVND (reference sequence). V dropped 8 bases and J dropped 7; count of bases not matched to a gene: 11.

CDR3 loop: CASSMEGANVLTF. The CDR3 nucleotides read TGTGCCAGTAGTATGGAGGGGGCCAACGTCCTGACTTTC. The chain joins TRBV11-3 to TRBJ2-6; no reliable D call. Trimming removed 9 bases from V and 4 bases from J, with 10 bases in between. There are 13 residues in the CDR3. Germline V gives CDR1 SGHNT, CDR2 YENEEA.

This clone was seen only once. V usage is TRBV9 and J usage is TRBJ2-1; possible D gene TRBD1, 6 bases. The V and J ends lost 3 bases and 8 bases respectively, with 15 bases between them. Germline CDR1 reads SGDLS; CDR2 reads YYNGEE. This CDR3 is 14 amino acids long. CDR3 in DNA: TGTGCCAGCAGCGGGGGACACTCAGCCGATGAGCAGTTCTTC. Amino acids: CASSGGHSADEQFF. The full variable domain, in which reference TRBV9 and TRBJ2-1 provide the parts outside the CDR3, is DSGVTQTPKHLITATGQRVTLRCSPRSGDLSVYWYQQSLDQGLQFLIQYYNGEERAKGNILERFSAQQFPDLHSELNLSSLELGDSALYFCASSGGHSADEQFFGPGTRLTVL.

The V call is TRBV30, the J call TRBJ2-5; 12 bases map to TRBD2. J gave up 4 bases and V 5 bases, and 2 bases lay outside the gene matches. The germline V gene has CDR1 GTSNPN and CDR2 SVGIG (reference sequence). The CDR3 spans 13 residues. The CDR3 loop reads CAWLGLAGETQYF. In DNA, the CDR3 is TGTGCCTGGTTGGGACTAGCGGGAGAGACCCAGTACTTC.

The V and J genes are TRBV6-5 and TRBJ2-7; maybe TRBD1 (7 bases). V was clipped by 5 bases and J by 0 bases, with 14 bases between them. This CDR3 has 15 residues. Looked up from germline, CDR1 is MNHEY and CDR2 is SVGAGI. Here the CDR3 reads CASSLNRGGSYEQYF. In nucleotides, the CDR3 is TGTGCCAGCAGTCTTAACAGGGGAGGCTCCTACGAGCAGTACTTC.

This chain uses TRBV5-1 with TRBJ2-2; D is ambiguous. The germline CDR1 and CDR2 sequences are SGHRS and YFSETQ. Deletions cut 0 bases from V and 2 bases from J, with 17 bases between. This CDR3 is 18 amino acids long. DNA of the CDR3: TGCGCCAGCAGCTTGGAAGCTACACTGACTTCTAACACCGGGGAGCTGTTTTTT. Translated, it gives CASSLEATLTSNTGELFF.

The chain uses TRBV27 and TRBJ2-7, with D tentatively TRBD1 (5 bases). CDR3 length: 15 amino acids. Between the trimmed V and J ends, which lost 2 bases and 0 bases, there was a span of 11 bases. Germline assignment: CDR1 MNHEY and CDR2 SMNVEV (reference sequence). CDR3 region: CASSLTRQSSYEQYF. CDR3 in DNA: TGTGCCAGCAGTTTAACCCGACAGAGCTCCTACGAGCAGTACTTC.

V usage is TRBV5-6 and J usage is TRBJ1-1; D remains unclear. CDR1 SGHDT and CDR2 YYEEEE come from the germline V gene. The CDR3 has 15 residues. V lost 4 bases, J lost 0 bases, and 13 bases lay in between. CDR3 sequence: CASSPGKGLNTEAFF. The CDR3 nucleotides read TGTGCCAGCAGCCCAGGAAAAGGTTTGAACACTGAAGCTTTCTTT.

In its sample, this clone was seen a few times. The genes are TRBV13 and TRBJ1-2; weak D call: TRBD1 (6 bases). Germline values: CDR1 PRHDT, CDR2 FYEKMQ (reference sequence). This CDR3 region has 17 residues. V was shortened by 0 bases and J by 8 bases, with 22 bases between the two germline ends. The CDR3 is CASSLGSGHSPSRGYTF. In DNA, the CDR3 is TGTGCCAGCAGCTTAGGATCGGGACATAGCCCCAGTCGGGGCTACACCTTC.

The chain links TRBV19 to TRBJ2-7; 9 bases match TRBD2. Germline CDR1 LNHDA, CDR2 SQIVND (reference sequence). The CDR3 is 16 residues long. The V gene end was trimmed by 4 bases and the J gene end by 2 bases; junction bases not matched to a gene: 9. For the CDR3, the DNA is TGTGCCAGTAGTAGGCTTAGCGGGAGTAATCCCTACGAGCAGTACTTC. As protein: CASSRLSGSNPYEQYF.

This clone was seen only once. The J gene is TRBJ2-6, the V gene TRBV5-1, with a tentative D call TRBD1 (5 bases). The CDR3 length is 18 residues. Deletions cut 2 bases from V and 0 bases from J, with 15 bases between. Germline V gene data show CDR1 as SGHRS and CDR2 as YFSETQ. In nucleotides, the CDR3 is TGCGCCAGCAGCTTTCTACGGACACCGAGCTCTGGGGCCAACGTCCTGACTTTC. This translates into CASSFLRTPSSGANVLTF.

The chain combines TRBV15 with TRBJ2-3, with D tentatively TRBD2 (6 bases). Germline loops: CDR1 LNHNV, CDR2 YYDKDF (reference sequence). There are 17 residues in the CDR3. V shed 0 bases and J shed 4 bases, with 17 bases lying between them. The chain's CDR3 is CATSREARGIGADTQYF. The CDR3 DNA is TGTGCCACCAGCAGAGAGGCTCGGGGGATAGGTGCAGATACGCAGTATTTT. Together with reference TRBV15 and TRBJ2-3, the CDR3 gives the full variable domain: DAMVIQNPRYQVTQFGKPVTLSCSQTLNHNVMYWYQQKSSQAPKLLFHYYDKDFNNEADTPDNFQSRRPNTSFCFLDIRSPGLGDTAMYLCATSREARGIGADTQYFGPGTRLTVL.

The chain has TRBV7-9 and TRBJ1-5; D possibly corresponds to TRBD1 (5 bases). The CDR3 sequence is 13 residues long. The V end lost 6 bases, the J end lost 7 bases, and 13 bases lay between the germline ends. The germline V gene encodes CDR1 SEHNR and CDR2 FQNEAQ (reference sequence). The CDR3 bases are TGTGCCAGCAGTGGGGGTGGGGGGCAGCCCCAGCATTTT. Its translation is CASSGGGGQPQHF.

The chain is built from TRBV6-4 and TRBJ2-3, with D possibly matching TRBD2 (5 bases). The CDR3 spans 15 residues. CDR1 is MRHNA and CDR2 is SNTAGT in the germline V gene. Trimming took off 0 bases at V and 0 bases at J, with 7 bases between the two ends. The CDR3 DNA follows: TGTGCCAGCAGTGACTCAGGGAGTAGCACAGATACGCAGTATTTT. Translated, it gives CASSDSGSSTDTQYF.

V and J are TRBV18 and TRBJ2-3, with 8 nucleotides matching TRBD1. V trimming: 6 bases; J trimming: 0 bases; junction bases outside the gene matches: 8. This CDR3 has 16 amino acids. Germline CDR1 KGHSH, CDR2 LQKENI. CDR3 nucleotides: TGTGCCAGCTCCCCCCGCGGACAGGGTAGCACAGATACGCAGTATTTT. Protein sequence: CASSPRGQGSTDTQYF. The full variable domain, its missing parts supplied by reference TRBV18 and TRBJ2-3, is NAGVMQNPRHLVRRRGQEARLRCSPMKGHSHVYWYRQLPEEGLKFMVYLQKENIIDESGMPKERFSAEFPKEGPSILRIQQVVRGDSAAYFCASSPRGQGSTDTQYFGPGTRLTVL.

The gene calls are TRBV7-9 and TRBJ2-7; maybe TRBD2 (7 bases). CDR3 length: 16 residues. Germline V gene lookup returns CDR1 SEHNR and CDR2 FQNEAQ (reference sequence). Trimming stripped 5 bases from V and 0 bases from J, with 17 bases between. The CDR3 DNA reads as TGTGCCAGCAGCCCCTGGGGGGCGGGAGACTCCTACGAGCAGTACTTC. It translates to CASSPWGAGDSYEQYF.

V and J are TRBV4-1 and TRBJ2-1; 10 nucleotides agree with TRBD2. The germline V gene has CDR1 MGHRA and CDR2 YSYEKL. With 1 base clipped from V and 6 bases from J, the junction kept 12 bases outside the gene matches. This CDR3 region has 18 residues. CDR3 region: CASSQALAGYLMGNEQFF. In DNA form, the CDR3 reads TGCGCCAGCAGCCAAGCACTAGCGGGATACCTAATGGGCAATGAGCAGTTCTTC.

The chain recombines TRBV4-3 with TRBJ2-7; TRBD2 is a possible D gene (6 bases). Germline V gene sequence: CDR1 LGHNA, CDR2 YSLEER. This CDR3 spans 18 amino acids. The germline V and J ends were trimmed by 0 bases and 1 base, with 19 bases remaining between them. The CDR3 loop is CASSQERLVILPSYEQYF. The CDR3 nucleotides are TGCGCCAGCAGCCAAGAGCGACTAGTAATTCTCCCATCCTACGAGCAGTACTTC.

The CDR3 is CASSQQRTGTGGIHEQYF. The CDR3 nucleotides are TGCGCCAGCAGCCAACAAAGAACCGGGACAGGGGGTATCCACGAGCAGTACTTC. The chain employs TRBV4-3 and TRBJ2-7; 11 bases are a match to TRBD1. Trimming at V came to 2 bases and at J to 5 bases, leaving 14 bases not matched to a gene. Germline loops: CDR1 LGHNA, CDR2 YSLEER. The CDR3 is 18 amino acids.

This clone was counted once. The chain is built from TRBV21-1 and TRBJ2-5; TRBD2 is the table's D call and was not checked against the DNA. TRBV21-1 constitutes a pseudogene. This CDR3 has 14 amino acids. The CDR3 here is CASSKGLAQETQYF. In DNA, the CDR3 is TGTGCCAGCAGCAAAGGACTCGCTCAAGAGACCCAGTACTTC.

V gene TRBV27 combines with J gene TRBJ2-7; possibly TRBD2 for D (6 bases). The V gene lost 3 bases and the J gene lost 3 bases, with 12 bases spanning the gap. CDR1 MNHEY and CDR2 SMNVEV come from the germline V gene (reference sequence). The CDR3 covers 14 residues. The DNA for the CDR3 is TGTGCCAGCAGTTTCGGGACTTTATACTACGAGCAGTACTTC. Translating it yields CASSFGTLYYEQYF.

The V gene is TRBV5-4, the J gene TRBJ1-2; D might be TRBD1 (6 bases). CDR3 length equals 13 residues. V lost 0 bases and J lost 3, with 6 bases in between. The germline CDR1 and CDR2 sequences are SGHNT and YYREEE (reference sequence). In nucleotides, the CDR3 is TGTGCCAGCAGCTTGGGACAGGACTATGGCTACACCTTC. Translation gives CASSLGQDYGYTF.

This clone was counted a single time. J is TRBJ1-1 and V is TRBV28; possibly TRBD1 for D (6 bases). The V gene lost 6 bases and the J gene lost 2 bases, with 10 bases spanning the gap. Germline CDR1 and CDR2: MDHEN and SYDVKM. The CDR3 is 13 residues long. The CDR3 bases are TGTGCCAGCAGGTTACAGGGAAACACTGAAGCTTTCTTT. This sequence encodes CASRLQGNTEAFF.

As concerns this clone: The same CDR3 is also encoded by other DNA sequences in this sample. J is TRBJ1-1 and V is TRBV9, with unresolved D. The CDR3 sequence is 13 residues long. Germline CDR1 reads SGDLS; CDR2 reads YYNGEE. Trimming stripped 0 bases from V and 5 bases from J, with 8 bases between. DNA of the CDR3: TGTGCCAGCAGCGTAGGACCGGGGACTGAAGCTTTCTTT. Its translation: CASSVGPGTEAFF.